This T cell receptor (beta chain) was recovered during a study of T cells after yellow fever vaccination. On the study more broadly: It was SMART-Seq v4 Ultra Low Input that prepared the fractions with low cell numbers. Whole-study findings and limits: The bulk population could contribute abundant contaminating clonotypes to FACS-sorted repertoires.

The study made its TCR cDNA through 5'RACE template switching. That step introduced a universal primer site along with UMIs. TCRdb reprocessed the 5' RACE reads via MiXCR and lists one record per CDR3 protein. The table lists under 550,000 distinct CDR3 sequences, roughly a fifth of them singletons. In germline, CDR1 is DFQATT, CDR2 SNEGSKA (reference sequence). J was trimmed by 8 bases and V by 5 bases; bases with no gene match: 8. The CDR3 extends over 13 amino acids. With respect to this clonotype: The target antigen is unknown.

V gene TRBV20-1 combines with J gene TRBJ1-4, with TRBD1 identical over 7 bases. This TCR derives from a man between 18 and 29 years old who received the YFV17D yellow fever vaccine. Material: PBMCs, obtained 21 days after the first yellow fever vaccination. DNA for the CDR3: TGCAGTGCTGAGAAGACAGGGACAGAAAAACTGTTTTTT. Amino acids: CSAEKTGTEKLFF.